Included here is one TCR beta chain sequence, with context. One junction end disagrees with the germline gene, perhaps due to a read error. Residents of under 25 US areas, aged about 18 to 89 years, made up the participants. Self-reported history from a screening survey and questionnaire set each donor's cohort. No more than 2 weeks before study entry, exposed participants had met a case of COVID-19. Measured with immunoSEQ multiplex PCR; TCRdb has only the in-frame clones, and not every one. This table holds some 240,000 clones, around nine tenths found once. This specimen belongs to a study of blood T cell repertoires in COVID-19. Study-level background: From the United States, Italy and Spain came samples of acute and convalescent COVID-19.

This CDR3 has 14 amino acids. The germline V gene encodes CDR1 SGHRS and CDR2 YFSETQ. The V gene is TRBV5-1, the J gene TRBJ2-5, with D possibly TRBD2 on 6 matching bases. Sample: PBMCs or T cells enriched from blood (not recorded which). The receptor comes from a woman in her 40s who had been exposed to COVID-19. CDR3 coding DNA: TGTGCCAGCAGGGTGAGCGGGTTCCAAGAGACCCAGTACTTC. It is translated as CASRVSGFQETQYF.